The rows below give T cell receptor beta chains drawn from one sample of a study of T cell changes during pregnancy in multiple sclerosis. Using immunoSEQ multiplex PCR, the repertoire was profiled, and TCRdb retains in-frame clones only, with some absent. This sample yields approximately 46,000 clones, of which 75% to 95% are seen a single time; 9% belongs to the top ten. The specimen was CD8+ T cells from peripheral blood mononuclear cells, collected after pregnancy. Receptors originate from a female donor with multiple sclerosis, enrolled in a pregnancy study. CDR3s include the opening cysteine and the closing phenylalanine or tryptophan. The D gene is left open where the match is weak. Expanded clones are given a class, and other clones once, few, many or no size at all.

DNA: TGTGCCATCAAGAGGGCGGGTAGCACAGATACGCAGTATTTT; CDR3: CAIKRAGSTDTQYF; J: TRBJ2-3; V: TRBV10-3; size: -; D: -
DNA: TGTGCCAGCAGCTTAGTTTGGGCAACTAGCACAGATACGCAGTATTTT; CDR3: CASSLVWATSTDTQYF; J: TRBJ2-3; V: TRBV11-2; size: -; D: -
DNA: TGTGCCAGCAGCCTCCCCTATCGGTTCGACTCTGGGGCCAACGTCCTGACTTTC; CDR3: CASSLPYRFDSGANVLTF; J: TRBJ2-6; V: TRBV9; size: -; D: -
DNA: TGTGCCATACGGGCCGAGACAGACTCCACAGATACGCAGTATTTT; CDR3: CAIRAETDSTDTQYF; J: TRBJ2-3; V: TRBV2; size: -; D: -
DNA: TGTGCCAGCAGCTCCCGACAGGGAATTGGGCCCCAGCATTTT; CDR3: CASSSRQGIGPQHF; J: TRBJ1-5; V: TRBV7-9; size: once; D: TRBD1
DNA: TGTGCCAGCAGTGACTCGACGGCAGGGGCTGAGGACACCGGGGAGCTGTTTTTT; CDR3: CASSDSTAGAEDTGELFF; J: TRBJ2-2; V: TRBV6-4; size: -; D: -
DNA: TGTGCCAGCAGCTACCCGGGACATTTCGGAATTTACAATGAGCAGTTCTTC; CDR3: CASSYPGHFGIYNEQFF; J: TRBJ2-1; V: TRBV5-6; size: -; D: -
DNA: TGCGCCAGCAGCTTGGCTCACTCAGGTGATCCCACTGAAGCTTTCTTT; CDR3: CASSLAHSGDPTEAFF; J: TRBJ1-1; V: TRBV5-1; size: -; D: -
DNA: TGTGCCAGCAGCAGCCAAAGGACAGCGAACACCGGGGAGCTGTTTTTT; CDR3: CASSSQRTANTGELFF; J: TRBJ2-2; V: TRBV25-1; size: -; D: -
DNA: TGTGCCAGCAGCCCCACTAGCATCGGGGAGCAGTTCTTC; CDR3: CASSPTSIGEQFF; J: TRBJ2-1; V: TRBV7-6; size: -; D: -
DNA: TGTGCCAGCAGCTTGGAAGAGGACACTGAAGCTTTCTTT; CDR3: CASSLEEDTEAFF; J: TRBJ1-1; V: TRBV5-6; size: -; D: -
DNA: TGTGCCACCCACATTCAAGGATCAGGCTACGAGCAGTACTTC; CDR3: CATHIQGSGYEQYF; J: TRBJ2-7; V: TRBV5-4; size: -; D: -
DNA: TGTGCCAGCAGCCAAGATGAAGGGGACAGGGGTTACGAGCAGTACTTC; CDR3: CASSQDEGDRGYEQYF; J: TRBJ2-7; V: TRBV4-2; size: few; D: TRBD1
DNA: TGTGCCAGCAGCTTAGGAGACTACGAGCAGTACTTC; CDR3: CASSLGDYEQYF; J: TRBJ2-7; V: TRBV7-9; size: -; D: -
DNA: TGTGCCTGGAGTGCACAGGACAGGGCCTCCTCCGAGCAGTACTTC; CDR3: CAWSAQDRASSEQYF; J: TRBJ2-7; V: TRBV30; size: -; D: TRBD1
DNA: TGTGCCAGCAGTTTAAGCCCCATTAACTATGGCTACACCTTC; CDR3: CASSLSPINYGYTF; J: TRBJ1-2; V: TRBV27; size: -; D: -
DNA: TGTGCCAGCAGCTTAGCGTCGGGAAACACTGAAGCTTTCTTT; CDR3: CASSLASGNTEAFF; J: TRBJ1-1; V: TRBV7-2; size: -; D: -
DNA: TGTGCCAGCAGTCCCTCGGCGGGGGGCTCTAGAGAGCAGTACTTC; CDR3: CASSPSAGGSREQYF; J: TRBJ2-7; V: TRBV27; size: -; D: TRBD2
DNA: TGTGCCAGCAGCTTAACGTTTAGTGCGTATGGCTACACCTTC; CDR3: CASSLTFSAYGYTF; J: TRBJ1-2; V: TRBV7-3; size: few; D: -
DNA: TGTGCCAGCAGTGGCGGGGAGAATCAGCCCCAGCATTTT; CDR3: CASSGGENQPQHF; J: TRBJ1-5; V: TRBV6-1; size: many; D: -
DNA: TGTGCCAGCAGCCCAGCGGGGGGGGCGAGGAATGAGCAGTTCTTC; CDR3: CASSPAGGARNEQFF; J: TRBJ2-1; V: TRBV6-5; size: -; D: TRBD2
DNA: TGTGCCAGCAGTGCGGTATCTGGGGCCAACGTCCTGACTTTC; CDR3: CASSAVSGANVLTF; J: TRBJ2-6; V: TRBV6-1; size: -; D: -
DNA: TGCAGCGTTGAGTTCTCGGGGCTGAGACGGAATAGCGGGAGGGCCGCAGACCGCGAGCAGTACTTC; CDR3: CSVEFSGLRRNSGRAADREQYF; J: TRBJ2-7; V: TRBV29-1; size: -; D: TRBD2
DNA: TGCGCCAGCAGCTTTCTAGCGGGTGATTACGAGCAGTACTTC; CDR3: CASSFLAGDYEQYF; J: TRBJ2-7; V: TRBV5-1; size: -; D: TRBD2
DNA: TGTGCCAGCAGCTTAGGCCGGCAGGGGGCTACAGATACGCAGTATTTT; CDR3: CASSLGRQGATDTQYF; J: TRBJ2-3; V: TRBV7-7; size: -; D: TRBD1
DNA: TGTGCCAGCAGTTACGAGGGATCGGGAACTTACAGTGAGCAGTTCTTC; CDR3: CASSYEGSGTYSEQFF; J: TRBJ2-1; V: TRBV6-5; size: -; D: -
DNA: TGTGCCAGCAGCTTGGGACAGGGGGCCTACGAGCAGTACTTC; CDR3: CASSLGQGAYEQYF; J: TRBJ2-7; V: TRBV4-2; size: -; D: TRBD1
DNA: TGTGCCAGCAGCGCAACTAGCGGGTTGGATCCCTCCTACGAGCAGTACTTC; CDR3: CASSATSGLDPSYEQYF; J: TRBJ2-7; V: TRBV9; size: medium-sized; D: TRBD2
DNA: TGTGCCAGTAGTGAAATCGACGGAGACTACACAGATACGCAGTATTTT; CDR3: CASSEIDGDYTDTQYF; J: TRBJ2-3; V: TRBV19; size: -; D: -
DNA: TGTGCCAGCCGCCGGGGTTACAGGGCGTCTGAAGCTTTCTTT; CDR3: CASRRGYRASEAFF; J: TRBJ1-1; V: TRBV6-1; size: -; D: -
DNA: TGTGCCAGCAGCTTAGTCGGTCCCGGGAGCAATCAGCCCCAGCATTTT; CDR3: CASSLVGPGSNQPQHF; J: TRBJ1-5; V: TRBV7-8; size: many; D: -
DNA: TGTGCCAGCTCACGACTTAGCAATCAGCCCCAGCATTTT; CDR3: CASSRLSNQPQHF; J: TRBJ1-5; V: TRBV18; size: few; D: -